One and the same sample provided the 17 T cell receptor beta chains below, sequenced in a study of blood T cell repertoires in COVID-19. Generated by immunoSEQ multiplex PCR, the TCRdb table keeps only in-frame clones and is missing some. The sample lists 300,000 to 400,000 clones; 70% to 90% were seen once. The source material was PBMCs or T cells enriched from blood (not recorded which). These receptors came from a woman aged 40 to 50 with acute COVID-19.

The rearrangement joins TRBV3-1 (or the pseudogene TRBV3-2) to TRBJ2-1; no reliable D call. Germline values: CDR1 LGHDT, CDR2 YNNKEL (reference sequence). V dropped 3 bases and J dropped 12 bases, with 12 bases sitting between them. This CDR3 contains 12 residues. The CDR3 sequence is CASSQVVEVQFF. The DNA of the CDR3 is TGTGCCAGCAGCCAGGTAGTCGAGGTGCAGTTCTTC.

The V gene is TRBV28, the J gene TRBJ2-7, with a tentative D call TRBD2 (6 bases). This CDR3 region has 13 residues. CDR1 and CDR2 (germline): MDHEN, SYDVKM. Between the trimmed V and J ends, which lost 7 bases and 12 bases, there was a span of 22 bases. The CDR3 is CASNREQGLGTYF. CDR3 sequence (DNA): TGTGCCAGCAACCGGGAGCAGGGCCTGGGGACGTACTTC.

This clone was seen a single time. This chain uses TRBV6-5 with TRBJ1-2; 9 bases are shared with TRBD1. CDR1 MNHEY and CDR2 SVGAGI come from the germline V gene. With V trimmed by 0 bases and J by 4 bases, 3 bases remained unmatched. The CDR3 runs to 15 residues. In nucleotides, the CDR3 is TGTGCCAGCAGTTACTCAGGGACAGGGTCCTATGGCTACACCTTC. The encoded protein is CASSYSGTGSYGYTF.

This chain connects TRBV6-5 to TRBJ1-5; 10 bases line up with TRBD1. The junction had 3 bases not matched to a gene; V was cut back by 6 bases and J by 4 bases. Looked up from germline, CDR1 is MNHEY and CDR2 is SVGAGI. This CDR3 has 14 amino acids. This chain's CDR3 is CASRPDRGNQPQHF. CDR3 coding DNA: TGTGCCAGCAGACCGGACAGGGGGAATCAGCCCCAGCATTTT.

V gene TRBV4-3 combines with J gene TRBJ2-7; 9 nucleotides match TRBD1. The V and J ends lost 1 base and 2 bases, in that order; junction bases with no gene match: 9. The CDR3 is made up of 17 amino acids. CDR1 and CDR2 from the germline V gene are LGHNA and YSLEER. The CDR3 nucleotides are TGCGCCAGCAGCCAAGGGGGGTGGGGGACAGGGCCCTACGAGCAGTACTTC. This sequence encodes CASSQGGWGTGPYEQYF.

The chain couples TRBV6-5 to TRBJ1-4; 7 nucleotides match TRBD1. V shed 5 bases, J shed 13 bases, and the junction held 7 bases outside the gene matches. The germline V gene encodes CDR1 MNHEY and CDR2 SVGAGI. CDR3 length: 12 residues. The CDR3 DNA reads TGTGCCAGCAGTACCCGGGACAGAGGACTGTTTTTT. Translated, it gives CASSTRDRGLFF.

This chain joins TRBV5-4 and TRBJ1-2, with D uncertain. Trimming left V 1 base short and J 4 bases short, with 8 bases between. The CDR3 length is 13 residues. The germline V gene encodes CDR1 SGHNT and CDR2 YYREEE (reference sequence). The CDR3 loop is CASSLPEGYGYTF. In DNA, the CDR3 is TGTGCCAGCAGCTTGCCGGAGGGCTATGGCTACACCTTC.

The rearrangement uses TRBV6-6 and TRBJ1-6, with TRBD1 identical over 7 bases. With V trimmed by 5 bases and J by 0 bases, 10 bases remained unmatched. CDR3 length: 18 residues. CDR1 MNHNY and CDR2 SVGAGI come from the germline V gene (reference sequence). The CDR3 here is CASSPQGTRSSYNSPLHF. Written as DNA, the CDR3 is TGTGCCAGCAGTCCACAGGGGACCCGAAGCTCCTATAATTCACCCCTCCACTTT.

The V and J genes are TRBV11-2 and TRBJ2-7; 7 positions match TRBD1. V shed 6 bases, J shed 2 bases, and the junction held 10 bases outside the gene matches. Per the germline V gene, CDR1 is SGHAT and CDR2 is FQNNGV. This CDR3 comprises 15 residues. The CDR3, as DNA: TGTGCCAGCAGGCCTATTACAGGGGTTCCCTACGAGCAGTACTTC. Translation gives CASRPITGVPYEQYF.

The chain is built from TRBV5-1 and TRBJ1-1, with 11 bases fitting TRBD1. Per germline, CDR1 SGHRS and CDR2 YFSETQ. Unmatched junction bases numbered 7, after V lost 7 bases and J lost 5 bases. The CDR3 consists of 14 residues. CDR3 sequence (DNA): TGCGCCAGCGGGACAGGGGGGATCGGAACTGAAGCTTTCTTT. This gives the protein CASGTGGIGTEAFF.

J is TRBJ2-7 and V is TRBV5-4; 9 bases agree with TRBD1. Germline CDR1 SGHNT, CDR2 YYREEE (reference sequence). The trim removed 4 bases at V and 2 bases at J, leaving 4 bases unmatched. The CDR3 length is 14 residues. The CDR3 DNA follows: TGTGCCAGCAGCGCCAGGACAGGGGCCTACGAGCAGTACTTC. Amino acids: CASSARTGAYEQYF. Complete variable domain (other parts from reference TRBV5-4 and TRBJ2-7): ETGVTQSPTHLIKTRGQQVTLRCSSQSGHNTVSWYQQALGQGPQFIFQYYREEENGRGNFPPRFSGLQFPNYSSELNVNALELDDSALYLCASSARTGAYEQYFGPGTRLTVT.

The chain combines TRBV13 with TRBJ2-3; 10 bases map to TRBD2. The germline V gene encodes CDR1 PRHDT and CDR2 FYEKMQ (reference sequence). The CDR3 length is 17 residues. The J segment lost 1 base and the V segment lost 5 bases, leaving 9 bases of the junction unmatched. CDR3 loop: CASSRRTSGVGTDTQYF. The CDR3 nucleotides are TGTGCCAGCAGCAGACGGACTAGCGGAGTGGGCACAGATACGCAGTATTTT. Filled out from reference TRBV13 and TRBJ2-3, the complete variable domain reads AAGVIQSPRHLIKEKRETATLKCYPIPRHDTVYWYQQGPGQDPQFLISFYEKMQSDKGSIPDRFSAQQFSDYHSELNMSSLELGDSALYFCASSRRTSGVGTDTQYFGPGTRLTVL.

The rearrangement uses TRBV24-1 and TRBJ2-2; TRBD2 matches at 7 bases. V trimming: 4 bases; J trimming: 3 bases; junction bases outside the gene matches: 16. This CDR3 contains 19 residues. CDR1 is KGHDR, CDR2 SFDVKD, per germline. CDR3 region: CATSDPSLVGSGDTGELFF. In DNA, the CDR3 is TGTGCCACCAGTGACCCCTCGCTCGTCGGGAGCGGGGACACCGGGGAGCTGTTTTTT.

This clone was observed once. The rearrangement joins TRBV24-1 to TRBJ2-1; 9 nucleotides line up with TRBD1. The junction had 16 bases not matched to a gene; V was cut back by 7 bases and J by 7 bases. Germline values: CDR1 KGHDR, CDR2 SFDVKD. The CDR3 loop spans 17 amino acids. The CDR3 spells CATSDPFGTGYGNEQFF. The CDR3 DNA is TGTGCCACCAGCGACCCTTTTGGGACAGGGTATGGAAATGAGCAGTTCTTC.

The chain has TRBV7-2 and TRBJ2-2; no reliable D call. The CDR3 is 16 amino acids. The V gene lost 1 base and the J gene lost 0 bases, with 9 bases spanning the gap. Germline lookup yields CDR1 SGHTA and CDR2 FQGNSA. The CDR3 region is CASSLGSGANTGELFF. The CDR3 DNA sequence: TGTGCCAGCAGCTTAGGGTCAGGTGCGAACACCGGGGAGCTGTTTTTT.

The chain links TRBV15 to TRBJ2-3; 7 nucleotides line up with TRBD2. The CDR3 is 16 amino acids. CDR1 and CDR2 (germline): LNHNV, YYDKDF (reference sequence). Trimming at V came to 7 bases and at J to 0 bases, leaving 10 bases not matched to a gene. Written as DNA, the CDR3 is TGTGCCACCAATTTAGCGGGCGCCTCTAGCACAGATACGCAGTATTTT. It encodes CATNLAGASSTDTQYF.

This clone was recorded only once. This chain uses TRBV20-1 with TRBJ1-5; D is possibly TRBD1 (6 bases). CDR3 length: 10 amino acids. V lost 6 bases to trimming and J lost 9 bases, with 9 bases between them. CDR1 and CDR2 (germline): DFQATT, SNEGSKA (reference sequence). CDR3 amino acids: CSAEQGPQHF. As DNA, the CDR3 is TGCAGTGCAGAACAGGGGCCCCAGCATTTT.